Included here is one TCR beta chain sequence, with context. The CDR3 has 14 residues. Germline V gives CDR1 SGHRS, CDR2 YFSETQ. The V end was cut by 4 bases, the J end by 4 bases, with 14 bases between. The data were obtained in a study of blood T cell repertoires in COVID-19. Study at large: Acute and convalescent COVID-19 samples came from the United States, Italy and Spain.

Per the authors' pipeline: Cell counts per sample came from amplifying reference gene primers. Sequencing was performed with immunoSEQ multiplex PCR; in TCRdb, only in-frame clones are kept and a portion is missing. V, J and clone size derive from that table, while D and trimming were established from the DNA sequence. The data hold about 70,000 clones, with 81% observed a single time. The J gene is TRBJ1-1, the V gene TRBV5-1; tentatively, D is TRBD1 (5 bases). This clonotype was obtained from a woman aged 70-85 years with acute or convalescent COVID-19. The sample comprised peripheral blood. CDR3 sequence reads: CASSPRPGGTEAFF. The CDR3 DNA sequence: TGCGCCAGCAGCCCCAGACCCGGGGGCACTGAAGCTTTCTTT.